This paragraph covers one T cell receptor (beta chain) sequence. This entry belongs to a study of shared clonotypes between healthy human individuals. Trimming removed 6 bases from V and 7 bases from J; junction bases left unmatched: 8. Per the germline V gene, CDR1 is SNHLY and CDR2 is FYNNEI. The length of the CDR3 is 13 residues. Caucasian adults residing in Nashville, Tennessee made up all the donors. Genomic DNA of each subset was evenly split across several immunoSEQ plates. Sequencing was performed on unsorted PBMC DNA using ten immunoSEQ deep assay plates. In the original processing: Quality scores were absent from the junction-only immunoSEQ sequences, so filtering differed. Profiling relied on immunoSEQ multiplex PCR, and the TCRdb table lists in-frame clones only, not all of them. V and J calls and clone size follow that table, whereas D and trimming were derived from the DNA. The sample records some 480,000 clones, 70% to 85% being singletons.

The chain couples TRBV2 to TRBJ1-2; 7 nucleotides agree with TRBD1. Sequenced input: PBMCs. The receptor was isolated from a woman in her 40s in good health. Some clones in this sample may be carry-over from other donors' samples. CDR3 DNA sequence: TGTGCCAGCAGCGACGACAGGGCGGTTGGCTACACCTTC. Protein: CASSDDRAVGYTF.